This T cell receptor (beta chain) was captured by sequencing in a study of blood T cells in healthy people across ages. Comments on this clonotype: The junction departs from the called germline gene at one end, perhaps through a read error.

The use of a sample-barcoded 5' primer and a J-beta primer mix characterized a second PCR of about 6 to 11 cycles. Each CDR3 protein gets one entry after TCRdb re-called the 5' RACE reads with MiXCR. The table has over 600,000 distinct CDR3 sequences, around two fifths seen once; the top ten hold 30%. The CDR3 runs 15 residues. The germline V gene has CDR1 MNHEY and CDR2 SVGEGT. This sequence joins TRBV6-2 or TRBV6-3 and TRBJ1-2; D is possibly TRBD1 (5 bases). Source material: blood. This TCR was sampled from a man older than 75 in good health. The CDR3 nucleotides read TGTGCCGGCAGTGAGTACAGTGCGGGACCGCATGGCTACACCTTC. Translating gives CAGSEYSAGPHGYTF.